These 3 T cell receptor beta chains share one sample of origin, sequenced in a study of chemoradiotherapy in HPV16-positive cancers. Assay used: immunoSEQ multiplex PCR; TCRdb lists only in-frame clones, some missing. Altogether around 40,000 clones are present, around 82% being singletons, with the ten largest covering roughly 5.1%. Sequences were derived from blood, sampled from a patient who underwent chemoradiotherapy. Receptors originate from a human donor with HPV-associated anogenital cancer.

This sequence joins TRBV23-1 and TRBJ1-5; the D gene is possibly TRBD1 (5 bases). TRBV23-1 is reported as an ORF; its role is uncertain. This CDR3 spans 16 amino acids. Trimming cost V 2 bases and J 7 bases, with 18 bases left between them. CDR3 bases: TGCGCCAGCAGTCAAACTCACCGCTGGGCAGGGCAGCCCCAGCATTTT. Protein product: CASSQTHRWAGQPQHF.

This chain links TRBV10-2 with TRBJ2-5, with D uncertain. The CDR3 covers 14 residues. Germline V gives CDR1 WSHSY, CDR2 SAAADI. Trimming pared 1 base from V and 5 bases from J, leaving 11 bases between. The CDR3 sequence: CASSELVGPETQYF. The CDR3 nucleotides read TGCGCCAGCAGTGAGTTGGTAGGCCCCGAGACCCAGTACTTC.

In this sample, this clone turned up a few times. The CDR3 loop reads CASSATGDSNQPQHF. Here the CDR3 DNA reads TGTGCCAGCAGTGCTACAGGGGATAGCAATCAGCCCCAGCATTTT. V usage is TRBV25-1 and J usage is TRBJ1-5; 7 bases map to TRBD1. Germline CDR1 is MGHDK and CDR2 is SYGVNS. This CDR3 has 15 residues. V was clipped by 4 bases and J by 0 bases; unmatched bases: 3.